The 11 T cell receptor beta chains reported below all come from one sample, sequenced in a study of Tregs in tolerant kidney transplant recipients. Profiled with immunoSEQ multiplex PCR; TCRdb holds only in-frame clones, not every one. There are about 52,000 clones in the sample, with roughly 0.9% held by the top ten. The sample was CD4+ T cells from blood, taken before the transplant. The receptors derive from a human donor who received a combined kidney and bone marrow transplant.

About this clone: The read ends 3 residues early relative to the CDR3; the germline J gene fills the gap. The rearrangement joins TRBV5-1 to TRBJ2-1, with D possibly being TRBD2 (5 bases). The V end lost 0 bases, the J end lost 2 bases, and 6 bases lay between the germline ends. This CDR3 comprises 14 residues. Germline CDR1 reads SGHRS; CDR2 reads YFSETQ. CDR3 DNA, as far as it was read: TGCGCCAGCAGCTTGGCCGGGGCCTACAATGAG. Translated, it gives CASSLAGAYNE. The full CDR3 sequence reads CASSLAGAYNEQFF. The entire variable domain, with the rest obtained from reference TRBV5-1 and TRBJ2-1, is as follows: KAGVTQTPRYLIKTRGQQVTLSCSPISGHRSVSWYQQTPGQGLQFLFEYFSETQRNKGNFPGRFSGRQFSNSRSEMNVSTLELGDSALYLCASSLAGAYNEQFFGPGTRLTVL.

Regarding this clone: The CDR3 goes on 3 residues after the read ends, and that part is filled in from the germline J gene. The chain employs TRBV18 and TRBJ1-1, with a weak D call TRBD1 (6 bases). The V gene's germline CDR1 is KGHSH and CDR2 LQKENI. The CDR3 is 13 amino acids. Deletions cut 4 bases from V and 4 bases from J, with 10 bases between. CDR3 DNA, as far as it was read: TGTGCCAGCTCACTGGGGGCGCGCACTGAA. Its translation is CASSLGARTE. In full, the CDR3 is CASSLGARTEAFF.

The DNA read from the CDR3 is TGTGCCAGCAGCTTAGCGGGGGGGGCGTCACAGCCC. This sequence encodes CASSLAGGASQP. The full CDR3 protein reads CASSLAGGASQPQHF. This chain joins TRBV7-2 and TRBJ1-5; D is perhaps TRBD1 (6 bases). The read ends 3 residues early relative to the CDR3; the germline J gene fills the gap. CDR1 is SGHTA and CDR2 is FQGNSA in the germline V gene. Trimming removed 0 bases from V and 7 bases from J, with 13 bases in between. The length of the CDR3 is 15 residues.

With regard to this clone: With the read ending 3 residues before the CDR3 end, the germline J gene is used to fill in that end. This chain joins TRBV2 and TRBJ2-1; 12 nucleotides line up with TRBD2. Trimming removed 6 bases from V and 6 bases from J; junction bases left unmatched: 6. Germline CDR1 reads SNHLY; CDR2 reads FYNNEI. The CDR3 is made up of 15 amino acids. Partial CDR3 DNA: TGTGCCAGCAGGAGACTAGCGGGAGTTCCCAATGAG. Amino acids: CASRRLAGVPNE. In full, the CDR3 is CASRRLAGVPNEQFF. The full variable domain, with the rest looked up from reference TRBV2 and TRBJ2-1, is EPEVTQTPSHQVTQMGQEVILRCVPISNHLYFYWYRQILGQKVEFLVSFYNNEISEKSEIFDDQFSVERPDGSNFTLKIRSTKLEDSAMYFCASRRLAGVPNEQFFGPGTRLTVL.

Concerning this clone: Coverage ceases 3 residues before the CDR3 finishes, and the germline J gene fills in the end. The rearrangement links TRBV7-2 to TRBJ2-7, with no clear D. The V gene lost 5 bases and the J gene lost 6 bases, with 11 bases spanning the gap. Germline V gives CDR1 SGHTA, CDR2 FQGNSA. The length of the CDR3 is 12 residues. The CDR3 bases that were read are TGTGCCAGCAGCCGTAGTTCGTCCGAG. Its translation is CASSRSSSE. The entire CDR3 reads CASSRSSSEQYF.

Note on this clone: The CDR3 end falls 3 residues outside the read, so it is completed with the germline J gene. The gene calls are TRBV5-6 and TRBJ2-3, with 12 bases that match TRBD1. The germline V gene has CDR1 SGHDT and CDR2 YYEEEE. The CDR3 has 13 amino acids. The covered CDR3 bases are TGTGCCAGCAGCAAGGGACAGGGGGCCTCG. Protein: CASSKGQGAS. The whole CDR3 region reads CASSKGQGASQYF.

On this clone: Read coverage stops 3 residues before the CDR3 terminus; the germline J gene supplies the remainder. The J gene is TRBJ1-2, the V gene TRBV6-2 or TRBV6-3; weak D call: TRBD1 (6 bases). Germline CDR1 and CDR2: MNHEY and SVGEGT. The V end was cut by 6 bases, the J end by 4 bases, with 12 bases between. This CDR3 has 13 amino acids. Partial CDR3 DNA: TGTGCCAGCAGATTGACAGGCCCCTATGGC. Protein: CASRLTGPYG. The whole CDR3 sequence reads CASRLTGPYGYTF.

The CDR3 DNA, read in part, is TGTGCCAGCAGTGAAGACCAGGGAGAGACC. It translates to CASSEDQGET. The whole CDR3 protein reads CASSEDQGETQYF. The rearrangement links TRBV2 to TRBJ2-5; D is perhaps TRBD1 (5 bases). From the germline J gene comes the end of the CDR3, since the read stops 3 residues before it. The CDR3 spans 13 residues. V lost 1 base and J 4 bases, leaving 7 bases between the germline ends. The V gene's germline CDR1 is SNHLY and CDR2 FYNNEI.

CDR3 sequence reads: CASSRQGLYYGYTF. The DNA read from the CDR3 is TGTGCCAGCAGCCGACAGGGGTTGTATTATGGC. The chain has TRBV7-2 and TRBJ1-2; 8 bases align to TRBD1. The observed sequence ends 3 residues before the CDR3 terminus, with the missing tail filled in from the germline J gene. V lost 5 bases, J lost 5 bases, and 7 bases stayed unmatched. From germline, CDR1 is SGHTA and CDR2 FQGNSA. CDR3 length equals 14 residues.

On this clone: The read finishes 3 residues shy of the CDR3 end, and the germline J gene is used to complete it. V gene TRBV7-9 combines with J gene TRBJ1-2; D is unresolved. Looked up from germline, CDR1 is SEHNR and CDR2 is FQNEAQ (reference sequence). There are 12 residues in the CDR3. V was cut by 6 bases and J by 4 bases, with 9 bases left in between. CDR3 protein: CASSNYLYGYTF. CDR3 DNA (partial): TGTGCCAGCAGTAATTATCTCTATGGC.

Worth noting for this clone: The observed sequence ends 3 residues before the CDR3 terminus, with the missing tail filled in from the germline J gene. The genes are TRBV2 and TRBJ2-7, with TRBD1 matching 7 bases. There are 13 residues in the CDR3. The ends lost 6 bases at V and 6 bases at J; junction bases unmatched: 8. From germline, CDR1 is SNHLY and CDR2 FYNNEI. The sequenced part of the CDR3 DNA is TGTGCCAGCAGAACAGGGGAGCAAGGCGAG. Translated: CASRTGEQGE. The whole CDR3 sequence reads CASRTGEQGEQYF.